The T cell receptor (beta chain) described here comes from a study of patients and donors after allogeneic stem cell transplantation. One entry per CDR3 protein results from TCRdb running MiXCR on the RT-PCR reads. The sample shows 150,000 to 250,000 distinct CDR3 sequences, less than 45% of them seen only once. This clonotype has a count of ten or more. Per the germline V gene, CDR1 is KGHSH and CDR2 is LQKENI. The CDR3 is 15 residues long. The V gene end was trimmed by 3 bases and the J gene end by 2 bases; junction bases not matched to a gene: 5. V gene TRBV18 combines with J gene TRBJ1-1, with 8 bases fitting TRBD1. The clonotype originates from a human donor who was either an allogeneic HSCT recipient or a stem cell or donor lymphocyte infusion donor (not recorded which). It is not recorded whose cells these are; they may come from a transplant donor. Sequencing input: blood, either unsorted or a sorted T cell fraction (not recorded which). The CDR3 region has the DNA TGTGCCAGCTCACCCCGGACAGGGCGTAACACTGAAGCTTTCTTT. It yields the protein CASSPRTGRNTEAFF.